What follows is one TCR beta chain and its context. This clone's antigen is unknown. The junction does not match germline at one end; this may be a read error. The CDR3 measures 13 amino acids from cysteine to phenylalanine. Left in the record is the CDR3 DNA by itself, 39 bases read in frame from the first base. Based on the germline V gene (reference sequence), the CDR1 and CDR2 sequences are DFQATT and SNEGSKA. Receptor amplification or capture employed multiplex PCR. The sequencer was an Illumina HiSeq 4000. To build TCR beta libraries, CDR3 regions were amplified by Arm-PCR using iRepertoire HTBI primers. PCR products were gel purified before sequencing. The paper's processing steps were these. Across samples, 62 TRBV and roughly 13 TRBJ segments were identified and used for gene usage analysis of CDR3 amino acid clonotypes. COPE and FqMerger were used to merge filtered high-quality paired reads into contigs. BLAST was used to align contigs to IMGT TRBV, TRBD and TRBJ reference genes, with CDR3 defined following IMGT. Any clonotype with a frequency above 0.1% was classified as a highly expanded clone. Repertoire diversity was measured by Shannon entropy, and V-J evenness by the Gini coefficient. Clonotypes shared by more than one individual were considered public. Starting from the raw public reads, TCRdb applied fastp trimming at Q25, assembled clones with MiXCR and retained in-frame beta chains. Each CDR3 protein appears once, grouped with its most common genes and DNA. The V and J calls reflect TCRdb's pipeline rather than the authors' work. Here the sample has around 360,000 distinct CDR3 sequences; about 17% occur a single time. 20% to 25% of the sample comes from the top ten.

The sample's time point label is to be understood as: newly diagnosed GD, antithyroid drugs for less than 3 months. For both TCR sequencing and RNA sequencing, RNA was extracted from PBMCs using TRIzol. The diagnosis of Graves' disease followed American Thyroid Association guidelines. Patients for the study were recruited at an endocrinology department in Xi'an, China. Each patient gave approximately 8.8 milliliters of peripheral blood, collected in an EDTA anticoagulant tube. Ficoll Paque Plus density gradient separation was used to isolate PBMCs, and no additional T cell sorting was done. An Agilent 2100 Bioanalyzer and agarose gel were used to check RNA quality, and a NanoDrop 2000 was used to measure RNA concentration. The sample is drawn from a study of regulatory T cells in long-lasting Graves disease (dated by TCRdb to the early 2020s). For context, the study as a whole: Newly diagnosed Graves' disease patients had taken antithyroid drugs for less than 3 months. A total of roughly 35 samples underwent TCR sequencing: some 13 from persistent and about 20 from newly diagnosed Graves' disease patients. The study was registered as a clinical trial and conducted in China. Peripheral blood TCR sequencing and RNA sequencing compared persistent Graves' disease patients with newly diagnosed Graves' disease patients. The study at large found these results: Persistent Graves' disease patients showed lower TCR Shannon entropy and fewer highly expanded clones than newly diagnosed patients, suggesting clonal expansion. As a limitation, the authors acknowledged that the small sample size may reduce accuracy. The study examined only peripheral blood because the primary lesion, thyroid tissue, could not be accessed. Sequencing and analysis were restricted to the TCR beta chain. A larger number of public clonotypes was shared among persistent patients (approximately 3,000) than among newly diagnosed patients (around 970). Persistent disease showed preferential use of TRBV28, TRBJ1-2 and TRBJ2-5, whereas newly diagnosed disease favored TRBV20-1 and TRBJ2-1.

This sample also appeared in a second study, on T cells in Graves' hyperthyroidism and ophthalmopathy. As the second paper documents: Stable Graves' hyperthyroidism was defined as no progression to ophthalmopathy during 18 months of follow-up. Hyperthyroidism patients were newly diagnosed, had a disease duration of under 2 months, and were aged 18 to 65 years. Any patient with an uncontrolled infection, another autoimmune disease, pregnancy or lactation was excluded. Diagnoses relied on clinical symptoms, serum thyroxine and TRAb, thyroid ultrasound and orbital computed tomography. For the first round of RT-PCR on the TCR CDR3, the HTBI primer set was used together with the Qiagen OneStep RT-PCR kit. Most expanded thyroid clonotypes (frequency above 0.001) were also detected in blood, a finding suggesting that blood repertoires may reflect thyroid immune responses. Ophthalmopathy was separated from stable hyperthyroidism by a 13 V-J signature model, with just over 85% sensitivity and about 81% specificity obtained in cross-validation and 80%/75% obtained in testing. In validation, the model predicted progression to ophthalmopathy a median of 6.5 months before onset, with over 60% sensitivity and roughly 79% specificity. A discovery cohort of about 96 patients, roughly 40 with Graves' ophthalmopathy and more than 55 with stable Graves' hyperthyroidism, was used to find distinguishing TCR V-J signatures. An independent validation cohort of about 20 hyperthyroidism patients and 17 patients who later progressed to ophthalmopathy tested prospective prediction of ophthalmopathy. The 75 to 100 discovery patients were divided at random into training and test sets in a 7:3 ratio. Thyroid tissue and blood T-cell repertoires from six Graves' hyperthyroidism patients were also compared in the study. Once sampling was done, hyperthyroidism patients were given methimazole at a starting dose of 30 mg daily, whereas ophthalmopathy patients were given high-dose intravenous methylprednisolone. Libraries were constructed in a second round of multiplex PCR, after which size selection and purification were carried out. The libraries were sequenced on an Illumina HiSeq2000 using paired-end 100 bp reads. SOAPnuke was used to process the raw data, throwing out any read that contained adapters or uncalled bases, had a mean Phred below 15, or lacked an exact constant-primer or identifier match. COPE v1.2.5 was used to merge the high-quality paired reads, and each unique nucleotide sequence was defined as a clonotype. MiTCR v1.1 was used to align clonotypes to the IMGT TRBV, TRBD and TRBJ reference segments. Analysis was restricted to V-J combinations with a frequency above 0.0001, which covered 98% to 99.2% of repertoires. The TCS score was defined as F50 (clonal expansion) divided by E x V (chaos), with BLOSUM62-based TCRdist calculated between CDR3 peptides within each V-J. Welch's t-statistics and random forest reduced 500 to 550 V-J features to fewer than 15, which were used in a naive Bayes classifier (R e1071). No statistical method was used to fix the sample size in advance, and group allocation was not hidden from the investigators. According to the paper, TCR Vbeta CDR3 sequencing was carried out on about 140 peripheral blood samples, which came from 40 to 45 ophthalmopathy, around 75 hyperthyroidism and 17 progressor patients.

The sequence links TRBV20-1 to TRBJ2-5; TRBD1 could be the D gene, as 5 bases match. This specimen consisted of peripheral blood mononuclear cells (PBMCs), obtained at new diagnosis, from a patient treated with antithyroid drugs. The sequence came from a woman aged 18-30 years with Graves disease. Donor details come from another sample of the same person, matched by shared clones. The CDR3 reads CSASRVVGETRYF. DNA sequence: TGCAGTGCTAGCAGGGTGGTAGGAGAGACCCGGTACTTC.